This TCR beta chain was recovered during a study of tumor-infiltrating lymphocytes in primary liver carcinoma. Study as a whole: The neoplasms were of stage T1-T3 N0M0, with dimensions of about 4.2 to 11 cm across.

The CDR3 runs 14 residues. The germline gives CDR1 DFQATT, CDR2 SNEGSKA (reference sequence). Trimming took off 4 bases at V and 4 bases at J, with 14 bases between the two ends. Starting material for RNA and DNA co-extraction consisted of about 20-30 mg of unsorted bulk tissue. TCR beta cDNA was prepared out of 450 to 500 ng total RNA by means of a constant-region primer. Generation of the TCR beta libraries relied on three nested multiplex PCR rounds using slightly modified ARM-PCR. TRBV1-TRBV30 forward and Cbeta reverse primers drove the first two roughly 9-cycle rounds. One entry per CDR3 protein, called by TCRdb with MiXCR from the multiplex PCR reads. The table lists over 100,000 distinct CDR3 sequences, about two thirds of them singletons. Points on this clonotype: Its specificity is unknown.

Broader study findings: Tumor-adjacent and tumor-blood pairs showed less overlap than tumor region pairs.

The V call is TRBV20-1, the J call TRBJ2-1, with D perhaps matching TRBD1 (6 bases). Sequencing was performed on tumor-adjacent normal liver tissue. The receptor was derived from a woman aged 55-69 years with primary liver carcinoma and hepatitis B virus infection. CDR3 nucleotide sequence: TGCAGTGCTAATCCCAGGGGCATATACAATGAGCAGTTCTTC. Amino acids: CSANPRGIYNEQFF.